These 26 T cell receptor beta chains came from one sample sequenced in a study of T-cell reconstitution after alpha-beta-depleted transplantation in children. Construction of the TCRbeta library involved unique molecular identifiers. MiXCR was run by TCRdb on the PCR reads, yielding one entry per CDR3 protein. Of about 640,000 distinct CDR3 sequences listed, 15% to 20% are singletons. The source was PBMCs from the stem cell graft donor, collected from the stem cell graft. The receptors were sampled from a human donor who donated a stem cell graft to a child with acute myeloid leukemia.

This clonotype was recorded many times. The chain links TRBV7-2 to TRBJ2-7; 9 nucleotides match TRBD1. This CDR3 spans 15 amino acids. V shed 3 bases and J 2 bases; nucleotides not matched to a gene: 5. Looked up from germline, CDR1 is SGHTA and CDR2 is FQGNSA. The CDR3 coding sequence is TGTGCCAGCAGCTTTAAACAGGGGGCTCCCTACGAGCAGTACTTC. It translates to CASSFKQGAPYEQYF.

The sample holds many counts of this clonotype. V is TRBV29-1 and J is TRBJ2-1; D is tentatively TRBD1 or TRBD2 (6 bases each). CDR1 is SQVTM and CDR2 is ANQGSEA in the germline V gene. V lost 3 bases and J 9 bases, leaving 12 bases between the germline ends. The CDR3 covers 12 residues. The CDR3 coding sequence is TGCAGCGTTGAGCCGGGGGCGGGTGAGCAGTTCTTC. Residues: CSVEPGAGEQFF.

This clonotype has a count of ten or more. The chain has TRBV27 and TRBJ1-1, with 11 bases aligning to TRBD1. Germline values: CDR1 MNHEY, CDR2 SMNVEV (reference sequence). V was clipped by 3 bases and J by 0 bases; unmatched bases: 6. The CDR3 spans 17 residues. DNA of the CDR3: TGTGCCAGCAGTTTGATCGGGACAGGGGGGATGAACACTGAAGCTTTCTTT. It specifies CASSLIGTGGMNTEAFF.

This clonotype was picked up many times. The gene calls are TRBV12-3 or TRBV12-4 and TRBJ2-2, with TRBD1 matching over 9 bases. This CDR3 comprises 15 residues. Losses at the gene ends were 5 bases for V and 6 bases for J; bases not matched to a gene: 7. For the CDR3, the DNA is TGTGCCAGCAGTCCCGGGACAGGGACGTCCGGGGAGCTGTTTTTT. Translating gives CASSPGTGTSGELFF.

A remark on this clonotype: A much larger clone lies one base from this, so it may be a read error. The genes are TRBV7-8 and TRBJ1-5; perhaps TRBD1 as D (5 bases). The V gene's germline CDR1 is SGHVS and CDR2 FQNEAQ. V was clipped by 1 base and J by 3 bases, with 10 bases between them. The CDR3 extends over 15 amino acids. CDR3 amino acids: CASSLEQAINQPQHF. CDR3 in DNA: TGTGCCAGCAGCTTAGAACAGGCTATCAATCAGCCCCAGCATTTT.

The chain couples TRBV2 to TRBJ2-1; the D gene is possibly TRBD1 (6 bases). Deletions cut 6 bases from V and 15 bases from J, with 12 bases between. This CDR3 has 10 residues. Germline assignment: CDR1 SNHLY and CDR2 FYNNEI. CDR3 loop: CASRGASAFF. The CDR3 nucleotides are TGTGCCAGCAGGGGGGCCTCGGCGTTCTTC. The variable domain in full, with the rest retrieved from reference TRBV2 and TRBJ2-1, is EPEVTQTPSHQVTQMGQEVILRCVPISNHLYFYWYRQILGQKVEFLVSFYNNEISEKSEIFDDQFSVERPDGSNFTLKIRSTKLEDSAMYFCASRGASAFFGPGTRLTVL.

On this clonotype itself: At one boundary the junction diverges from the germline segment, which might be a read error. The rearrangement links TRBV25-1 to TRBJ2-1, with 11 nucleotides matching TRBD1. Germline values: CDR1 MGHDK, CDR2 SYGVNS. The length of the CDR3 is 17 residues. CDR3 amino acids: CASSYLVRDRGDNDQFF. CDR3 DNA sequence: TGTGCCAGCAGTTACTTGGTCCGGGACAGGGGGGACAATGACCAGTTCTTC.

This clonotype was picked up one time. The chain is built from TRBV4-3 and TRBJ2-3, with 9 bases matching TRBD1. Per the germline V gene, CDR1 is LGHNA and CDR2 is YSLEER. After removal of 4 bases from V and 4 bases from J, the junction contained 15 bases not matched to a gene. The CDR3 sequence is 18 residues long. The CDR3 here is CASSPRPLSRTGADTQYF. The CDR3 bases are TGCGCCAGCAGCCCCCGTCCGTTGAGTCGGACAGGGGCAGATACGCAGTATTTT.

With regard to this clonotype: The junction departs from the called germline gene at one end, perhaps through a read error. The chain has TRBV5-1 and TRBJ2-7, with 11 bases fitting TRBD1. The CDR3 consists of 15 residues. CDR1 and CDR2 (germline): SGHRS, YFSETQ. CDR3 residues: CAISQGQGVFYEQYF. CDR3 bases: TGCGCCATCAGCCAGGGACAGGGGGTTTTTTACGAGCAGTACTTC.

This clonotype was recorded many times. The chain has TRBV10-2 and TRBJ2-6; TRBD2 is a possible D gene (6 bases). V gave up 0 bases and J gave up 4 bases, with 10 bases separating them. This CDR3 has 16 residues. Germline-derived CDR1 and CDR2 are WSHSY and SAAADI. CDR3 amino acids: CASSESGGAGANVLTF. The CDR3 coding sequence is TGCGCCAGCAGTGAGTCCGGGGGAGCAGGGGCCAACGTCCTGACTTTC.

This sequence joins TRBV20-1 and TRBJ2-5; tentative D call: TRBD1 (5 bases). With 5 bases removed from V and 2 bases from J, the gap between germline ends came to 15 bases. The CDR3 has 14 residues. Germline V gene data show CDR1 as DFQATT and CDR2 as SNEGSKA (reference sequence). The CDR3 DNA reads TGCAGTGCTCGCGCCGATAACAGGCAAGAGACCCAGTACTTC. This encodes CSARADNRQETQYF.

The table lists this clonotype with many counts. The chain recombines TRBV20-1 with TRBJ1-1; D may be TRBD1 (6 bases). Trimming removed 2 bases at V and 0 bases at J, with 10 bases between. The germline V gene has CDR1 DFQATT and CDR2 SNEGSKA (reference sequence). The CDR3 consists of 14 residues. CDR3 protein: CSARRTALNTEAFF. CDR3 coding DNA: TGCAGTGCTAGAAGGACAGCTTTGAACACTGAAGCTTTCTTT.

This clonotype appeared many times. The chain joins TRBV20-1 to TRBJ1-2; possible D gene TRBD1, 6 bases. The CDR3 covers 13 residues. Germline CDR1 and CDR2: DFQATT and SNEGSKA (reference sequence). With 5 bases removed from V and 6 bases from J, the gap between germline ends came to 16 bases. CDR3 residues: CSAYTGKWNGYTF. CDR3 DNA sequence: TGCAGTGCTTATACAGGGAAGTGGAATGGCTACACCTTC.

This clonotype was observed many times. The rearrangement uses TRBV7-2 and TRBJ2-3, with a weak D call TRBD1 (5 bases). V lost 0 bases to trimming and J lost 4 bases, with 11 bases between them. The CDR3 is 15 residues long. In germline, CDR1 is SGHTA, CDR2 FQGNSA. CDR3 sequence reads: CASSLARTTPDTQYF. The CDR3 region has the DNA TGTGCCAGCAGCTTAGCGAGGACAACCCCAGATACGCAGTATTTT. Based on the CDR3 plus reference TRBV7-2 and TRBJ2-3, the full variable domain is GAGVSQSPSNKVTEKGKDVELRCDPISGHTALYWYRQSLGQGLEFLIYFQGNSAPDKSGLPSDRFSAERTGGSVSTLTIQRTQQEDSAVYLCASSLARTTPDTQYFGPGTRLTVL.

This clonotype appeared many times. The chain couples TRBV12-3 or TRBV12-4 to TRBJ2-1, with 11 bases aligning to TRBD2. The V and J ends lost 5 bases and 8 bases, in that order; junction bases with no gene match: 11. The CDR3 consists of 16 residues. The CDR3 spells CASSPPLAGGIDEQFF. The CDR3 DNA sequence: TGTGCCAGCAGTCCGCCGCTAGCGGGGGGTATCGATGAGCAGTTCTTC.

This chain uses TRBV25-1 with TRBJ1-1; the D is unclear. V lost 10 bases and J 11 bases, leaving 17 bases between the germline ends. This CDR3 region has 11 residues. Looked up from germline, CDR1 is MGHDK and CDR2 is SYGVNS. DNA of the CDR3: TGTGCCACATCCCCGGGAGTAGGCGCTTTCTTT. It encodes CATSPGVGAFF.

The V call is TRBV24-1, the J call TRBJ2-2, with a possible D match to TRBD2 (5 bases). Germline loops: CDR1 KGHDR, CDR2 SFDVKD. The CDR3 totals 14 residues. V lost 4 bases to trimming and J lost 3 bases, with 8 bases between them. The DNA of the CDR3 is TGTGCCACCAGTGAGGCTAGCTACACCGGGGAGCTGTTTTTT. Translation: CATSEASYTGELFF.

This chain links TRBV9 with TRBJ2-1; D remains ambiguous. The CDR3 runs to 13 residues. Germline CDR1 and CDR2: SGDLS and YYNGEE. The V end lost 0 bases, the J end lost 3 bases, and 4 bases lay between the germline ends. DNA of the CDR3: TGTGCCAGCAGCGTAGATTACTACAATGAGCAGTTCTTC. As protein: CASSVDYYNEQFF.

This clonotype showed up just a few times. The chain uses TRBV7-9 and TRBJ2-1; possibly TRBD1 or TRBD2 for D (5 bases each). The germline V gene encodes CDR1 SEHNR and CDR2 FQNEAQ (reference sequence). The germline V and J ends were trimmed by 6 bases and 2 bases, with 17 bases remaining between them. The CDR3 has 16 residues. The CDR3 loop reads CASRRNRDAPYNEQFF. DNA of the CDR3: TGTGCCAGCAGACGAAACCGGGACGCCCCCTACAATGAGCAGTTCTTC.

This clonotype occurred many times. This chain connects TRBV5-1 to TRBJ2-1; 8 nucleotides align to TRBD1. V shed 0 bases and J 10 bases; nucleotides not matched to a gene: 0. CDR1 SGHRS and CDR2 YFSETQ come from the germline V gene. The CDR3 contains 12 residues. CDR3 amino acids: CASSLGTGEQFF. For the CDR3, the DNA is TGCGCCAGCAGCTTGGGGACAGGGGAGCAGTTCTTC.

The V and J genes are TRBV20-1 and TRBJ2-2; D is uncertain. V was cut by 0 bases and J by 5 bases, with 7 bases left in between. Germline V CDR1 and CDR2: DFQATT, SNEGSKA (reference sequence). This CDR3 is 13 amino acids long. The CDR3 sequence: CSARDHRTGELFF. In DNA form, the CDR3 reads TGCAGTGCTAGAGACCATAGGACCGGGGAGCTGTTTTTT.

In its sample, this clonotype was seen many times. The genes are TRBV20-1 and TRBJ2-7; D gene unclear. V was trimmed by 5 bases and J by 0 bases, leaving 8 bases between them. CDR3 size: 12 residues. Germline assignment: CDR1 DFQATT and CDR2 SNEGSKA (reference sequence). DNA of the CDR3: TGCAGTGCTTATAAGGGCTCCTACGAGCAGTACTTC. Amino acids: CSAYKGSYEQYF.

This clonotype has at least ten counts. The CDR3 nucleotides read TGCAGCGTTGAAGATCAGGCAGGTCTCTCCGAGCAGTACTTC. Translation gives CSVEDQAGLSEQYF. This chain joins TRBV29-1 and TRBJ2-7; D is ambiguous. The ends were cut back, 0 bases at V and 6 bases at J, with 15 bases in the middle. The germline V gene has CDR1 SQVTM and CDR2 ANQGSEA. This CDR3 comprises 14 residues.

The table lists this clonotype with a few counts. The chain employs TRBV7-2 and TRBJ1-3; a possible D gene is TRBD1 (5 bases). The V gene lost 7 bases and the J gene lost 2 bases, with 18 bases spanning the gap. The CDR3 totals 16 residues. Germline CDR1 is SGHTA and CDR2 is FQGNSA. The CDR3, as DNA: TGTGCCAGCAATAGGGAGGGGTCCGGTGCTGGAAACACCATATATTTT. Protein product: CASNREGSGAGNTIYF.

CDR3 residues: CASSARPGGTDTQYF. For the CDR3, the DNA is TGCGCCAGCAGCGCACGACCAGGGGGCACAGATACGCAGTATTTT. This chain uses TRBV5-1 with TRBJ2-3, with D possibly matching TRBD1 (6 bases). The V gene's germline CDR1 is SGHRS and CDR2 YFSETQ. Between the trimmed V and J ends, which lost 4 bases and 1 base, there was a span of 13 bases. This CDR3 is 15 amino acids long.

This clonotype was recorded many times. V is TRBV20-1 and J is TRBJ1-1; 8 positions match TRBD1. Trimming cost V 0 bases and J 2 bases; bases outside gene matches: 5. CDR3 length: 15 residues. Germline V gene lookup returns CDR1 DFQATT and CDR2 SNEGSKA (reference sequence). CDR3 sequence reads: CSARDRGRFNTEAFF. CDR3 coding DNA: TGCAGTGCTAGAGACAGGGGGCGATTTAACACTGAAGCTTTCTTT.